Sequencing of this T cell receptor (beta chain) was carried out in a study of CD4 T cells in relation to SARS-CoV-2 and coronaviruses. Study results and caveats: SARS-CoV-2-driven expansion was significantly weaker in crossreactive than monoreactive clones. In roughly 60% of donors, memory CD4+ clonotypes crossrecognized SARS-CoV-2 and at least one common cold coronavirus spike.

Naive and memory CD4+ T cell DNA was deep-sequenced without culture. This table comes from immunoSEQ multiplex PCR, and its TCRdb copy is limited to in-frame clones, with some not included. The repertoire holds about 64,000 clones, with about 94% as singletons. The CDR3 totals 13 residues. Trimming took 8 bases from V and 8 from J; bases not matched to a gene: 6. Germline CDR1 and CDR2: SEHNR and FQNEAQ (reference sequence). As concerns this clone: As yet, its antigen is unknown.

Unexposed donor CD4+ T cells date from about 2010-2018, before the COVID-19 pandemic. The receptor was isolated from a human donor in good health. Sequenced material: naive CD4+ T cells from PBMCs. Subset indicated: naive CD4+ T cells isolated by negative enrichment. This chain uses TRBV7-9 with TRBJ1-4, with TRBD1 matching 9 bases. The CDR3: CASERTGVEKLFF. In DNA, the CDR3 is TGTGCCAGCGAAAGGACAGGGGTGGAAAAACTGTTTTTT. Using reference TRBV7-9 and TRBJ1-4 for the parts outside the CDR3, the full variable domain is DTGVSQNPRHKITKRGQNVTFRCDPISEHNRLYWYRQTLGQGPEFLTYFQNEAQLEKSRLLSDRFSAERPKGSFSTLEIQRTEQGDSAMYLCASERTGVEKLFFGSGTQLSVL.